A selection of T cell receptor beta chains follows, all from one sample in a study of blood T cells in healthy people across ages. TCRdb independently ran MiXCR on the 5' RACE reads; one entry per CDR3 protein. The sample includes some 1.1 million distinct CDR3 sequences, less than 45% of them seen just once. Sequenced sample: blood. The receptors originated from a man aged 18 to 29 in good health. The CDR3 runs from the conserved cysteine through the conserved F or W. A D gene is named only where the DNA matches it firmly. Size values are once, few and many counts, or a class for expanded clones, and some rows have none.

clone_size	j_call	d_call	cdr3_length	v_call	cdr3_nt	cdr3_aa
.	TRBJ2-7	.	14	TRBV14	TGTGCCAGCAGCCTACTCAGGGGTCCCTACGAGCAGTACTTC	CASSLLRGPYEQYF
few	TRBJ1-5	.	15	TRBV2	TGTGCCAGCAGTGAGGGGGAATTGAGGGCACGGCCCCAGCATTTT	CASSEGELRARPQHF
many	TRBJ1-2	.	14	TRBV25-1	TGTGCCAGCAGTGAATTCGCAAGGACGGGTGGCTACACCTTC	CASSEFARTGGYTF
few	TRBJ2-1	TRBD2	16	TRBV7-2	TGTGCCAGCAGCACCCTAGCGGGTACTTCCTACAATGAGCAGTTCTTC	CASSTLAGTSYNEQFF
few	TRBJ2-3	.	14	TRBV20-1	TGCAGTGCTAGGCCCCCCTATAGCACAGATACGCAGTATTTT	CSARPPYSTDTQYF
many	TRBJ2-3	.	15	TRBV5-1	TGCGCCAGCAGCCCCGTAGTGACTGGCACAGATACGCAGTATTTT	CASSPVVTGTDTQYF
.	TRBJ1-4	TRBD1	14	TRBV6-5	TGTGCCAGCAGGTCGACAGGGAAGGAGGAAAAACTGTTTTTT	CASRSTGKEEKLFF
.	TRBJ1-1	TRBD1	13	TRBV9	TGTGCCAGCAGCGCCGGACAGGGATTAGAAGCTTTCTTT	CASSAGQGLEAFF
few	TRBJ2-1	.	13	TRBV10-3	TGTGCCATCGCGACTGCGGGTAACAATGAGCAGTTCTTC	CAIATAGNNEQFF
few	TRBJ1-1	TRBD1	14	TRBV7-2	TGTGCCAGCAGCTTAGTCGGACAGGGCCCTGAAGCTTTCTTT	CASSLVGQGPEAFF
.	TRBJ2-2	TRBD1	16	TRBV24-1	TGTGCCACCAGTGTCTCGGGGACAGCGAACACCGGGGAGCTGTTTTTT	CATSVSGTANTGELFF
.	TRBJ2-7	.	13	TRBV19	TGTGCCACTAAAGACGGGTCCTACAATGAGCAGTACTTC	CATKDGSYNEQYF
few	TRBJ2-3	TRBD2	16	TRBV25-1	TGTGCCAGCAGTGATCCAAGGGGACTAGCCGGAGATACGCAGTATTTT	CASSDPRGLAGDTQYF
many	TRBJ2-1	.	14	TRBV29-1	TGCAGCGTTGAAGGGAGGGGGTTAAGGAATGAGCAGTTCTTC	CSVEGRGLRNEQFF
.	TRBJ2-5	TRBD1	15	TRBV2	TGTGCCAGCAGTCCCCCCACAGGGGGCTTAGAGACCCAGTACTTC	CASSPPTGGLETQYF
once	TRBJ2-2	.	12	TRBV3-1	TGTGCCAGCAGCCAGGACCCCGAGGAGCTGTTTTTT	CASSQDPEELFF
few	TRBJ2-3	.	16	TRBV6-5	TGTGCCAGCAGGCAATACAGGGAAGTGGGCACAGATACGCAGTATTTT	CASRQYREVGTDTQYF
.	TRBJ1-4	.	14	TRBV7-2	TGTGCCAGCAGCTCCCAAGGGACCTATGAAAAACTGTTTTTT	CASSSQGTYEKLFF